Listed below are T cell receptor beta chains from one sample, sequenced in a study of regulatory T cells in long-lasting Graves disease. TCRdb re-called the multiplex PCR reads through MiXCR, storing one row per CDR3 protein. The table lists 650,000 to 700,000 distinct CDR3 sequences, around 30% of them singletons. The sequenced sample was peripheral blood mononuclear cells (PBMCs), obtained when the disease was refractory, from a patient treated with antithyroid drugs. All receptors come from a female donor with Graves disease. Each CDR3 is given with its conserved first and last residue. D genes are given only for firm matches. The listing skips clone size in some rows; elsewhere it reads once, few, many or a size class.

>TRBV27|16|few|TRBJ2-2|TRBD2
CASRPGTSGWSGELFF
TGTGCCAGCAGACCCGGGACTAGCGGGTGGAGCGGGGAGCTGTTTTTT
>TRBV2|15|many|TRBJ1-6|-
CASSVRGGANSPLHF
TGTGCCAGCAGTGTTCGAGGAGGGGCTAATTCACCCCTCCACTTT
>TRBV12-3/TRBV12-4|14|many|TRBJ1-4|-
CASSRASTNEKLFF
TGTGCCAGCAGCCGGGCCTCAACTAATGAAAAACTGTTTTTT
>TRBV19|13|-|TRBJ1-2|-
CASSIEGRAGYTF
TGTGCCAGTAGTATAGAAGGGAGGGCTGGCTACACCTTC
>TRBV2|16|-|TRBJ2-5|TRBD2
CASREGLAGTRETQYF
TGTGCCAGCAGAGAGGGACTAGCTGGGACGCGGGAGACCCAGTACTTC
>TRBV4-1|15|once|TRBJ1-1|-
CASSQADSMNTEAFF
TGCGCCAGCAGCCAGGCGGACTCTATGAACACTGAAGCTTTCTTT
>TRBV6-2/TRBV6-3|14|few|TRBJ1-2|-
CASSYNRREGGYTF
TGTGCCAGCAGTTACAACAGAAGGGAAGGAGGCTACACCTTC
>TRBV7-2|16|-|TRBJ2-3|TRBD2
CASSSHYCGRTDTQYF
TGTGCCAGCAGCTCACATTATTGCGGGAGGACAGATACGCAGTATTTT
>TRBV2|15|-|TRBJ2-5|-
CASSDGTAAQETQYF
TGTGCCAGCAGTGACGGGACCGCCGCCCAAGAGACCCAGTACTTC
>TRBV27|13|few|TRBJ1-5|TRBD1
CASSQGAHQPQHF
TGTGCCAGCAGTCAGGGGGCCCATCAGCCCCAGCATTTT
>TRBV11-2|14|-|TRBJ1-1|-
CASSPMTGNTEAFF
TGTGCCAGCAGCCCGATGACAGGGAACACTGAAGCTTTCTTT
>TRBV6-9|13|once|TRBJ1-2|-
CASRGGRYYGYTF
TGTGCCAGCAGGGGGGGACGGTACTATGGCTACACCTTC
>TRBV28|16|-|TRBJ1-1|-
CASSLGGWEVNTEAFF
TGTGCCAGCAGTTTAGGTGGATGGGAGGTGAACACTGAAGCTTTCTTT
>TRBV20-1|15|-|TRBJ2-5|-
CSARDPGSLQETQYF
TGCAGTGCTAGAGATCCCGGGAGCCTTCAAGAGACCCAGTACTTC
>TRBV6-1|17|few|TRBJ2-6|TRBD1
CASSERAGGSGANVLTF
TGTGCCAGCAGTGAAAGGGCAGGGGGCTCTGGGGCCAACGTCCTGACTTTC
>TRBV29-1|13|-|TRBJ1-2|-
CSVGLRGSYGYTF
TGCAGCGTAGGCCTCCGAGGTAGTTATGGCTACACCTTC
>TRBV12-3/TRBV12-4|17|few|TRBJ2-1|-
CASSLRGGTTTYNEQFF
TGTGCCAGCAGTTTAAGGGGGGGGACTACAACCTACAATGAGCAGTTCTTC
>TRBV2|14|-|TRBJ1-5|TRBD1
CASSSPDRGQPQHF
TGTGCCAGCAGTTCACCGGACAGGGGACAGCCCCAGCATTTT
>TRBV7-9|16|-|TRBJ2-5|TRBD2
CASGDRGGRNPETQYF
TGTGCCAGCGGGGACCGAGGCGGGAGAAATCCAGAGACCCAGTACTTC
>TRBV12-3/TRBV12-4|13|many|TRBJ2-5|-
CASIGIELETQYF
TGTGCCAGCATCGGTATCGAGCTGGAGACCCAGTACTTC
>TRBV7-8|16|few|TRBJ1-5|-
CASSLLTILQNQPQHF
TGTGCCAGCAGCTTACTCACGATTCTACAGAATCAGCCCCAGCATTTT